Below are 28 T cell receptor beta chains sequenced from a single sample in a study of cytomegalovirus exposure and HLA in healthy donors. Both 60 Vbeta primers and 13 Jbeta primers went into the PCR. The data were produced by immunoSEQ multiplex PCR, yet TCRdb's version contains in-frame clones alone and is incomplete. The table counts approximately 38,000 clones; over 1% lies in the top ten. Sequenced input: PBMCs. These receptors were taken from a man aged 25-40 years in good health and CMV-seronegative.

The chain has TRBV6-1 and TRBJ1-5; possible D gene TRBD1, 5 bases. CDR1 and CDR2 from the germline V gene are MNHNS and SASEGT. CDR3 length: 16 residues. V lost 1 base and J lost 2, with 12 bases in between. In nucleotides, the CDR3 is TGTGCCAGCAGTGAAGTATTGTTAGGGGGCAATCAGCCCCAGCATTTT. Protein product: CASSEVLLGGNQPQHF.

The chain couples TRBV5-1 to TRBJ2-7; D remains ambiguous. This CDR3 has 15 residues. Trimming took 0 bases from V and 0 from J, leaving 10 bases between them. The V gene's germline CDR1 is SGHRS and CDR2 YFSETQ. CDR3 in amino acids: CASSLEATASYEQYF. For the CDR3, the DNA is TGCGCCAGCAGCTTGGAGGCCACAGCCTCCTACGAGCAGTACTTC. Using reference TRBV5-1 and TRBJ2-7 for the parts outside the CDR3, the full variable domain is KAGVTQTPRYLIKTRGQQVTLSCSPISGHRSVSWYQQTPGQGLQFLFEYFSETQRNKGNFPGRFSGRQFSNSRSEMNVSTLELGDSALYLCASSLEATASYEQYFGPGTRLTVT.

This chain uses TRBV4-3 with TRBJ2-7, with D possibly being TRBD1 (5 bases). There are 14 residues in the CDR3. The V and J ends lost 3 bases and 2 bases respectively, with 11 bases between them. Germline CDR1 and CDR2: LGHNA and YSLEER. The CDR3 nucleotides are TGCGCCAGCAGCCAGAAAAGGGGAACCTACGAGCAGTACTTC. Translation: CASSQKRGTYEQYF.

The chain joins TRBV18 to TRBJ2-7; 13 nucleotides agree with TRBD2. J lost 6 bases, V lost 6 bases, and 8 bases had no gene match. The germline CDR1 and CDR2 sequences are KGHSH and LQKENI. The CDR3 is 15 residues long. In DNA, the CDR3 is TGTGCCAGCTCCCGCGGACTAGCGGGAGATCCCGAGCAGTACTTC. It yields the protein CASSRGLAGDPEQYF.

The chain combines TRBV2 with TRBJ1-2; TRBD1 matches 7 bases. This CDR3 has 13 residues. Germline CDR1 SNHLY, CDR2 FYNNEI. Germline trimming cut 1 base from V and 9 bases from J; bases unmatched to any gene: 5. CDR3 residues: CASSEGDSMSYTF. DNA of the CDR3: TGTGCCAGCAGTGAAGGGGACAGTATGAGCTACACCTTC.

V and J are TRBV30 and TRBJ2-7; D ambiguous. CDR3 size: 13 residues. Trimming stripped 0 bases from V and 6 bases from J, with 12 bases between. CDR1 and CDR2 from the germline V gene are GTSNPN and SVGIG (reference sequence). CDR3 nucleotides: TGTGCCTGGAGTGTTAGTGTCTCGAGCGAGCAGTACTTC. This encodes CAWSVSVSSEQYF. The full variable domain, its missing parts supplied by reference TRBV30 and TRBJ2-7, is SQTIHQWPATLVQPVGSPLSLECTVEGTSNPNLYWYRQAAGRGLQLLFYSVGIGQISSEVPQNLSASRPQDRQFILSSKKLLLSDSGFYLCAWSVSVSSEQYFGPGTRLTVT.

The rearrangement joins TRBV27 to TRBJ2-5; D is possibly TRBD2 (5 bases). V was clipped by 3 bases and J by 5 bases, with 16 bases between them. Germline V CDR1 and CDR2: MNHEY, SMNVEV (reference sequence). The CDR3 loop spans 15 amino acids. The CDR3 DNA reads TGTGCCAGCAGTTTTAGAGGGAGTCCGATGGAGACCCAGTACTTC. It specifies CASSFRGSPMETQYF.

The V gene is TRBV6-1, the J gene TRBJ2-2; perhaps TRBD1 as D (6 bases). V dropped 4 bases and J dropped 7 bases, with 19 bases sitting between them. Germline CDR1 is MNHNS and CDR2 is SASEGT. The CDR3 totals 16 residues. The CDR3 loop is CASSVTSRTVYGELFF. CDR3 nucleotide sequence: TGTGCCAGCAGTGTAACCTCTAGGACAGTTTACGGGGAGCTGTTTTTT.

The gene calls are TRBV6-6 and TRBJ1-1; weak D call: TRBD1 (5 bases). The ends were cut back, 5 bases at V and 7 bases at J, with 14 bases in the middle. CDR3 length: 13 residues. Per germline, CDR1 MNHNY and CDR2 SVGAGI (reference sequence). CDR3 loop: CASSASLQVEAFF. The CDR3 DNA reads TGTGCCAGCAGTGCCTCACTACAGGTTGAAGCTTTCTTT.

The chain couples TRBV7-2 to TRBJ2-5; TRBD2 might be the D (6 bases). Germline CDR1 and CDR2: SGHTA and FQGNSA. This CDR3 has 19 residues. V lost 4 bases and J lost 2, with 26 bases in between. CDR3 sequence (DNA): TGTGCCAGCAGCTCACCCATCGCCCGCGGGACCTGGACGCAAGAGACCCAGTACTTC. Translation: CASSSPIARGTWTQETQYF.

This chain links TRBV5-4 with TRBJ2-7, with 10 bases that match TRBD2. Germline CDR1 SGHNT, CDR2 YYREEE (reference sequence). V gave up 4 bases and J gave up 9 bases; unmatched junction bases: 10. CDR3 length: 14 residues. This CDR3 is CASSPWGAGGGQYF. The CDR3 coding sequence is TGTGCCAGCAGCCCGTGGGGAGCGGGAGGGGGGCAGTACTTC.

The chain is built from TRBV14 and TRBJ2-1; TRBD2 matches 7 bases. This CDR3 region has 18 residues. The junction had 11 bases not matched to a gene; V was cut back by 0 bases and J by 3 bases. Germline CDR1 and CDR2: SGHDN and FVKESK. The CDR3 nucleotides are TGTGCCAGCAGCCAAGATCTTGGAGGGAGGGCCTTCTACAATGAGCAGTTCTTC. Translated: CASSQDLGGRAFYNEQFF.

V gene TRBV6-5 combines with J gene TRBJ2-7, with a possible D match to TRBD2 (5 bases). V was clipped by 1 base and J by 0 bases, with 10 bases between them. Germline V gene data show CDR1 as MNHEY and CDR2 as SVGAGI. The CDR3 extends over 15 amino acids. CDR3 amino acids: CASSYFSRGSYEQYF. The CDR3 DNA sequence: TGTGCCAGCAGTTACTTTTCTCGGGGCTCCTACGAGCAGTACTTC.

This chain connects TRBV2 to TRBJ1-1; D is unresolved. The V gene's germline CDR1 is SNHLY and CDR2 FYNNEI. The CDR3 loop spans 15 amino acids. Trimming stripped 0 bases from V and 2 bases from J, with 10 bases between. In DNA form, the CDR3 reads TGTGCCAGCAGTGAAGCGCGGGCCAGAAACACTGAAGCTTTCTTT. Translated, it gives CASSEARARNTEAFF.

This sequence joins TRBV5-1 and TRBJ2-7; 9 bases map to TRBD1. Losses at the gene ends were 10 bases for V and 3 bases for J; bases not matched to a gene: 11. Germline V CDR1 and CDR2: SGHRS, YFSETQ. This CDR3 spans 14 amino acids. Here the CDR3 reads CADDRDRVIYEQYF. Here the CDR3 DNA reads TGCGCCGATGACCGGGACAGGGTCATCTACGAGCAGTACTTC.

Written as DNA, the CDR3 is TGCGCCAGCAGTTGGGAGGCTACTAACTATGGCTACACCTTC. This encodes CASSWEATNYGYTF. The rearrangement links TRBV5-1 to TRBJ1-2; D gene ambiguous. Germline lookup yields CDR1 SGHRS and CDR2 YFSETQ. The germline V and J ends were trimmed by 5 bases and 0 bases, with 11 bases remaining between them. The CDR3 length is 14 residues. Full variable domain (rest looked up from reference TRBV5-1 and TRBJ1-2): KAGVTQTPRYLIKTRGQQVTLSCSPISGHRSVSWYQQTPGQGLQFLFEYFSETQRNKGNFPGRFSGRQFSNSRSEMNVSTLELGDSALYLCASSWEATNYGYTFGSGTRLTVV.

The rearrangement uses TRBV18 and TRBJ1-1; 7 bases are a match to TRBD1. CDR1 and CDR2 from the germline V gene are KGHSH and LQKENI. This CDR3 has 15 residues. With V trimmed by 7 bases and J by 1 base, 9 bases remained unmatched. The CDR3 here is CASFRAQGENTEAFF. Written as DNA, the CDR3 is TGTGCCAGCTTCAGGGCTCAGGGGGAGAACACTGAAGCTTTCTTT.

This chain uses TRBV18 with TRBJ2-6; the D gene is possibly TRBD1 (5 bases). V shed 2 bases and J shed 0 bases, with 8 bases lying between them. Germline V gene lookup returns CDR1 KGHSH and CDR2 LQKENI. The CDR3 is 16 amino acids. The CDR3 here is CASSPGASSGANVLTF. The CDR3 bases are TGTGCCAGCTCACCAGGGGCCAGCTCTGGGGCCAACGTCCTGACTTTC. The full variable domain, in which reference TRBV18 and TRBJ2-6 provide the parts outside the CDR3, is NAGVMQNPRHLVRRRGQEARLRCSPMKGHSHVYWYRQLPEEGLKFMVYLQKENIIDESGMPKERFSAEFPKEGPSILRIQQVVRGDSAAYFCASSPGASSGANVLTFGAGSRLTVL.

The genes are TRBV6-1 and TRBJ1-2; TRBD1 matches at 7 bases. The CDR3 contains 13 residues. Germline trimming cut 2 bases from V and 4 bases from J; bases unmatched to any gene: 1. Germline V CDR1 and CDR2: MNHNS, SASEGT. For the CDR3, the DNA is TGTGCCAGCAGTGAACAGGGGGTCTATGGCTACACCTTC. This sequence encodes CASSEQGVYGYTF.

The chain combines TRBV6-5 with TRBJ2-7; tentatively, D is TRBD1 (5 bases). With 0 bases removed from V and 2 bases from J, the gap between germline ends came to 14 bases. CDR3 length: 16 amino acids. CDR1 is MNHEY, CDR2 SVGAGI, per germline. CDR3 nucleotide sequence: TGTGCCAGCAGTTACTCTAGTGCAGGGTACCCCTACGAGCAGTACTTC. It codes for CASSYSSAGYPYEQYF.

The chain carries TRBV30 and TRBJ2-2; 15 nucleotides agree with TRBD2. This CDR3 is built from 18 residues. J was trimmed by 1 base and V by 4 bases; bases with no gene match: 7. From germline, CDR1 is GTSNPN and CDR2 SVGIG (reference sequence). CDR3 amino acids: CAWTLWTSGRGNTGELFF. CDR3 coding DNA: TGTGCCTGGACCCTCTGGACTAGCGGGAGGGGGAACACCGGGGAGCTGTTTTTT.

The V gene is TRBV11-3, the J gene TRBJ2-7; 7 bases are shared with TRBD1. Per germline, CDR1 SGHNT and CDR2 YENEEA. The CDR3 is 14 residues long. Trimming at V came to 4 bases and at J to 6 bases, leaving 9 bases not matched to a gene. CDR3 coding DNA: TGTGCCAGCAGCTCCAGGACAGGCTCAGGCGAGCAGTACTTC. Protein product: CASSSRTGSGEQYF.

V gene TRBV2 combines with J gene TRBJ1-2; TRBD1 matches 7 bases. The CDR3 loop spans 15 amino acids. Germline V gene data show CDR1 as SNHLY and CDR2 as FYNNEI. With 7 bases clipped from V and 7 bases from J, the junction kept 15 bases outside the gene matches. The CDR3 nucleotides are TGTGCCAGCAATGAGCAAGATGAGGGGGCTGGTGGCTACACCTTC. Translation gives CASNEQDEGAGGYTF.

This chain links TRBV29-1 with TRBJ2-7; 9 bases are shared with TRBD2. The CDR3 sequence is 14 residues long. V lost 7 bases to trimming and J lost 6 bases; unmatched junction nucleotides: 13. CDR1 is SQVTM and CDR2 is ANQGSEA in the germline V gene. The CDR3 sequence is CSAAGVAGVAEQYF. CDR3 nucleotides: TGCAGCGCCGCCGGGGTAGCGGGGGTCGCCGAGCAGTACTTC.

The V call is TRBV29-1, the J call TRBJ1-2, with a weak D call TRBD1 (6 bases). Germline CDR1 and CDR2: SQVTM and ANQGSEA. The CDR3 is made up of 13 amino acids. V was clipped by 7 bases and J by 8 bases, with 20 bases between them. For the CDR3, the DNA is TGCAGCGCCCAGAACAGGGCCATCCCAGGCTACACCTTC. It encodes CSAQNRAIPGYTF.

The gene calls are TRBV18 and TRBJ1-2; possible D gene TRBD1, 6 bases. The CDR3 length is 15 residues. V was cut by 6 bases and J by 6 bases, with 20 bases left in between. Germline CDR1 KGHSH, CDR2 LQKENI. The CDR3 here is CASSPRQDGSDGYTF. The CDR3 region has the DNA TGTGCCAGCTCGCCAAGACAGGACGGTTCCGATGGCTACACCTTC.

This rearrangement joins TRBV30 to TRBJ2-5; no firm D call. The CDR3 contains 11 residues. Per the germline V gene, CDR1 is GTSNPN and CDR2 is SVGIG (reference sequence). V shed 5 bases and J shed 6 bases, with 10 bases lying between them. CDR3 sequence: CAWGPTQTQYF. The DNA for the CDR3 is TGTGCCTGGGGTCCTACGCAGACCCAGTACTTC.

The CDR3 region is CSARQGIGSYEQYF. The CDR3 bases are TGCAGCGCAAGACAGGGAATCGGCTCCTACGAGCAGTACTTC. The chain couples TRBV29-1 to TRBJ2-7; 7 bases align to TRBD1. This CDR3 comprises 14 residues. Germline V gives CDR1 SQVTM, CDR2 ANQGSEA. The V gene end was trimmed by 7 bases and the J gene end by 0 bases; junction bases not matched to a gene: 9.